This T cell receptor (beta chain) was captured by sequencing in a study of blood T cell repertoires in COVID-19. The V gene's germline CDR1 is SEHNR and CDR2 FQNEAQ (reference sequence). V was pared by 6 bases and J by 3 bases, with 13 bases of the junction left unmatched. The CDR3 is 17 amino acids. This table comes from immunoSEQ multiplex PCR, and its TCRdb copy is limited to in-frame clones, with some not included. The repertoire holds tens of thousands of clones, with 75% to 85% as singletons. This clonotype was obtained from a woman aged 65 to 85 with acute or convalescent COVID-19. The source material was peripheral blood. The chain couples TRBV7-9 to TRBJ1-1, with 10 bases that match TRBD1. The CDR3 bases are TGTGCCAGCAGGATCGGGACCGGGACAGGGGAGGACACTGAAGCTTTCTTT. Translation gives CASRIGTGTGEDTEAFF.